The 31 T cell receptor beta chains reported below all come from one sample, sequenced in a study of control samples from healthy donors and cancer patients. Data came from immunoSEQ multiplex PCR; TCRdb stores just in-frame clones and leaves some out. In the table there are fewer than 200,000 clones, 80% to 95% of which are singletons. Sequenced material: blood. The receptors stem from a woman in her sixties or seventies in good health.

The J gene is TRBJ1-6, the V gene TRBV12-3 or TRBV12-4; no clear D gene. Between the trimmed V and J ends, which lost 5 bases and 9 bases, there was a span of 11 bases. The CDR3 has 13 residues. The CDR3 nucleotides are TGTGCCAGCAGTCAGGAGGCTTTTTCACCCCTCCACTTT. Protein: CASSQEAFSPLHF.

The rearrangement joins TRBV19 to TRBJ1-4; TRBD1 agrees at 7 bases. CDR1 and CDR2 (germline): LNHDA, SQIVND (reference sequence). After removal of 1 base from V and 3 bases from J, the junction contained 11 bases not matched to a gene. CDR3 size: 18 residues. The CDR3 DNA reads TGTGCCAGTAGTATAGGCGACAGGGTAGTAAGGGCTAATGAAAAACTGTTTTTT. It codes for CASSIGDRVVRANEKLFF.

This CDR3 is CASSQTTGRTEAFF. Here the CDR3 DNA reads TGCGCCAGCAGCCAAACGACAGGGCGCACTGAAGCTTTCTTT. The chain is built from TRBV4-3 and TRBJ1-1, with TRBD1 matching over 7 bases. The CDR3 is 14 amino acids. Trimming took 2 bases from V and 4 from J; bases not matched to a gene: 4. The germline V gene has CDR1 LGHNA and CDR2 YSLEER.

V usage is TRBV6-5 and J usage is TRBJ1-2, with 11 bases matching TRBD1. This CDR3 region has 15 residues. Trimming at V came to 5 bases and at J to 4 bases, leaving 6 bases not matched to a gene. CDR1 and CDR2 (germline): MNHEY, SVGAGI. The DNA of the CDR3 is TGTGCCAGCAGTCGCGGACAGGGGGCGGGCTATGGCTACACCTTC. Translation gives CASSRGQGAGYGYTF.

The J gene is TRBJ1-1, the V gene TRBV29-1, with unresolved D. Germline-derived CDR1 and CDR2 are SQVTM and ANQGSEA. Trimming shortened V by 3 bases and J by 4 bases, and 15 bases separated the two germline ends. The CDR3 sequence is 14 residues long. The CDR3 sequence is CSVDRTPEGTEAFF. CDR3 DNA sequence: TGCAGCGTTGATCGAACACCTGAGGGCACTGAAGCTTTCTTT.

This sequence joins TRBV14 and TRBJ1-2; 8 bases are a match to TRBD1. Germline V gene data show CDR1 as SGHDN and CDR2 as FVKESK. V gave up 4 bases and J gave up 13 bases; unmatched junction bases: 14. The CDR3 is 14 residues long. This chain's CDR3 is CASSPLGQAPGGTF. The CDR3 nucleotides read TGTGCCAGCAGCCCCCTGGGACAGGCCCCTGGGGGCACCTTC.

This chain uses TRBV11-2 with TRBJ1-6; D unresolved. CDR3 length equals 12 residues. Trimming took 3 bases from V and 7 from J, leaving 4 bases between them. CDR1 and CDR2 (germline): SGHAT, FQNNGV. DNA of the CDR3: TGTGCCAGCAGCTTCGGGAATTCACCCCTCCACTTT. Its translation: CASSFGNSPLHF.

The CDR3 region is CASKEIYSGNTIYF. The DNA of the CDR3 is TGTGCCAGCAAGGAGATTTACTCTGGAAACACCATATATTTT. The chain has TRBV7-2 and TRBJ1-3, with D hard to call. The V and J ends lost 7 bases and 0 bases respectively, with 10 bases between them. The CDR3 length is 14 residues. CDR1 and CDR2 (germline): SGHTA, FQGNSA.

The V gene is TRBV7-9, the J gene TRBJ2-3; the match to TRBD2 covers 9 bases. CDR1 and CDR2 (germline): SEHNR, FQNEAQ (reference sequence). With 1 base clipped from V and 2 bases from J, the junction kept 7 bases outside the gene matches. This CDR3 spans 17 amino acids. DNA for the CDR3: TGTGCCAGCAGCTTAGTGGGGCGGGGGGGATTCACAGATACGCAGTATTTT. Protein product: CASSLVGRGGFTDTQYF.

The gene calls are TRBV2 and TRBJ1-2, with a possible D match to TRBD1 (5 bases). Germline assignment: CDR1 SNHLY and CDR2 FYNNEI. This CDR3 comprises 13 residues. Trimming removed 0 bases from V and 4 bases from J, with 6 bases in between. The CDR3 spells CASSEAGLYGYTF. In DNA, the CDR3 is TGTGCCAGCAGTGAAGCGGGACTCTATGGCTACACCTTC.

J is TRBJ1-5 and V is TRBV4-2; the D gene is possibly TRBD1 (6 bases). Germline CDR1 LGHNA, CDR2 YNFKEQ. The CDR3 consists of 17 residues. V shed 3 bases and J shed 4 bases, with 19 bases lying between them. CDR3 bases: TGTGCCAGCAGCCAGCAACTTCTTTCAGGGGAGAATCAGCCCCAGCATTTT. As protein: CASSQQLLSGENQPQHF.

The gene calls are TRBV19 and TRBJ2-5; unclear D gene. There are 13 residues in the CDR3. From germline, CDR1 is LNHDA and CDR2 SQIVND (reference sequence). Deletions cut 4 bases from V and 1 base from J, with 7 bases between. The CDR3 DNA reads as TGTGCCAGTAGTACAGGTACCCAAGAGACCCAGTACTTC. This codes for CASSTGTQETQYF. Full variable domain (remainder filled in from reference TRBV19 and TRBJ2-5): DGGITQSPKYLFRKEGQNVTLSCEQNLNHDAMYWYRQDPGQGLRLIYYSQIVNDFQKGDIAEGYSVSREKKESFPLTVTSAQKNPTAFYLCASSTGTQETQYFGPGTRLLVL.

The rearrangement uses TRBV10-3 and TRBJ1-1; 8 nucleotides line up with TRBD1. The CDR3 sequence is 15 residues long. CDR1 and CDR2 (germline): ENHRY, SYGVKD. The V segment lost 0 bases and the J segment 1 base; nucleotides outside the gene matches: 1. The CDR3 loop is CAISESGQGNTEAFF. The CDR3 region has the DNA TGTGCCATCAGTGAGTCTGGACAGGGGAACACTGAAGCTTTCTTT.

This clone was seen once. The chain has TRBV28 and TRBJ1-2, with 8 bases lining up with TRBD1. Trimming at V came to 7 bases and at J to 3 bases, leaving 4 bases not matched to a gene. The CDR3 totals 13 residues. Germline assignment: CDR1 MDHEN and CDR2 SYDVKM. CDR3 DNA: TGTGCCAGCACAGGGGGCTATGACTATGGCTACACCTTC. It yields the protein CASTGGYDYGYTF.

This clone was seen once. The rearrangement uses TRBV5-1 and TRBJ1-1; TRBD1 matches 7 bases. The V gene's germline CDR1 is SGHRS and CDR2 YFSETQ. The CDR3 sequence is 15 residues long. V dropped 6 bases and J dropped 1; count of bases not matched to a gene: 9. The CDR3 nucleotides are TGCGCCAGCATCTGGGGAGACAGGGAGAACACTGAAGCTTTCTTT. Protein: CASIWGDRENTEAFF.

The chain joins TRBV6-1 to TRBJ1-5; tentative D call: TRBD1 (6 bases). This CDR3 contains 16 residues. Germline assignment: CDR1 MNHNS and CDR2 SASEGT. Trimming pared 4 bases from V and 0 bases from J, leaving 13 bases between. The CDR3 nucleotides read TGTGCCAGCAGTGGGGCGCAGGGGTATAGCAATCAGCCCCAGCATTTT. Translation: CASSGAQGYSNQPQHF.

The chain has TRBV10-3 and TRBJ1-1, with D possibly matching TRBD1 (6 bases). Trimming pared 6 bases from V and 3 bases from J, leaving 17 bases between. Germline lookup yields CDR1 ENHRY and CDR2 SYGVKD. The CDR3 sequence is 15 residues long. The CDR3 sequence is CAIRTDRAKHTEAFF. The CDR3 DNA follows: TGTGCCATCAGAACGGACAGAGCGAAACACACTGAAGCTTTCTTT.

This sequence joins TRBV19 and TRBJ2-5; D is possibly TRBD2 (5 bases). This CDR3 is built from 13 residues. Germline V gene lookup returns CDR1 LNHDA and CDR2 SQIVND (reference sequence). Trimming took 2 bases from V and 5 from J, leaving 9 bases between them. CDR3 sequence reads: CASSIQRVETQYF. The CDR3 nucleotides read TGTGCCAGTAGTATACAGAGGGTCGAGACCCAGTACTTC. Based on the CDR3 plus reference TRBV19 and TRBJ2-5, the full variable domain is DGGITQSPKYLFRKEGQNVTLSCEQNLNHDAMYWYRQDPGQGLRLIYYSQIVNDFQKGDIAEGYSVSREKKESFPLTVTSAQKNPTAFYLCASSIQRVETQYFGPGTRLLVL.

The chain is built from TRBV20-1 and TRBJ1-2; no clear D gene. The CDR3 is 11 residues long. CDR1 and CDR2 from the germline V gene are DFQATT and SNEGSKA (reference sequence). Trimming shortened V by 5 bases and J by 6 bases, and 10 bases separated the two germline ends. For the CDR3, the DNA is TGCAGTGCTCGTTCTCTGGATGGCTACACCTTC. Amino acids: CSARSLDGYTF.

This clone was seen once. The chain has TRBV6-2 or TRBV6-3 and TRBJ2-5; no clear D gene. This CDR3 has 18 residues. Trimming pared 2 bases from V and 7 bases from J, leaving 26 bases between. Germline assignment: CDR1 MNHEY and CDR2 SVGEGT. The CDR3 sequence is CASSYGPVSGLRSGTQYF. In nucleotides, the CDR3 is TGTGCCAGCAGTTACGGCCCAGTTTCGGGTTTAAGAAGTGGGACCCAGTACTTC.

For this clone: Other DNA sequences in the sample encode the same CDR3. V gene TRBV5-1 combines with J gene TRBJ2-1; tentative D call: TRBD2 (7 bases). The germline V gene has CDR1 SGHRS and CDR2 YFSETQ. Trimming shortened V by 0 bases and J by 3 bases, and 13 bases separated the two germline ends. This CDR3 region has 16 residues. The CDR3 nucleotides are TGCGCCAGCAGCTTGGGATCGGGGGGCCTCTACAATGAGCAGTTCTTC. Protein product: CASSLGSGGLYNEQFF.

This chain links TRBV27 with TRBJ1-1; the D is unclear. Germline V gives CDR1 MNHEY, CDR2 SMNVEV (reference sequence). This CDR3 region has 15 residues. V shed 2 bases and J shed 1 base, with 11 bases lying between them. Here the CDR3 reads CASSLIDATNTEAFF. DNA of the CDR3: TGTGCCAGCAGTTTAATAGACGCCACGAACACTGAAGCTTTCTTT.

The gene calls are TRBV4-3 and TRBJ1-6; D gene uncertain. The CDR3 is 15 residues long. Germline V gene sequence: CDR1 LGHNA, CDR2 YSLEER. V lost 3 bases and J 11 bases, leaving 17 bases between the germline ends. The CDR3 DNA reads TGCGCCAGCAGCCAGCTGTGGCGGGGAGGGACACCCCTCCACTTT. The encoded protein is CASSQLWRGGTPLHF.

J is TRBJ1-2 and V is TRBV10-3, with 7 bases that match TRBD1. Trimming took 9 bases from V and 4 from J; bases not matched to a gene: 5. The CDR3 is 12 amino acids. From germline, CDR1 is ENHRY and CDR2 SYGVKD. CDR3 sequence reads: CAITGERYGYTF. In DNA, the CDR3 is TGTGCCATAACAGGGGAACGCTATGGCTACACCTTC.

The CDR3: CASSPQAAKNIQYF. The CDR3 nucleotides are TGTGCCAGCAGCCCCCAGGCGGCCAAAAACATTCAGTACTTC. The genes are TRBV11-1 and TRBJ2-4; D ambiguous. Germline V gene sequence: CDR1 SGHAT, CDR2 FQDESV (reference sequence). The V and J ends lost 5 bases and 1 base respectively, with 9 bases between them. The CDR3 totals 14 residues.

The chain links TRBV5-6 to TRBJ1-1; no clear D. The CDR3 spans 11 residues. The germline V and J ends were trimmed by 0 bases and 5 bases, with 2 bases remaining between them. Germline assignment: CDR1 SGHDT and CDR2 YYEEEE. The CDR3 coding sequence is TGTGCCAGCAGCTTGGAGACTGAAGCTTTCTTT. It yields the protein CASSLETEAFF. The variable domain in full, completed from reference TRBV5-6 and TRBJ1-1, reads DAGVTQSPTHLIKTRGQQVTLRCSPKSGHDTVSWYQQALGQGPQFIFQYYEEEERQRGNFPDRFSGHQFPNYSSELNVNALLLGDSALYLCASSLETEAFFGQGTRLTVV.

This chain joins TRBV18 and TRBJ2-7; TRBD1 matches 12 bases. J was trimmed by 4 bases and V by 2 bases; bases with no gene match: 15. CDR3 length equals 19 residues. Germline lookup yields CDR1 KGHSH and CDR2 LQKENI. CDR3 nucleotides: TGTGCCAGCTCACCATTTTTTTTCGGGACAGGGGGCTCCTCGTACGAGCAGTACTTC. Amino acid sequence: CASSPFFFGTGGSSYEQYF.

This chain connects TRBV7-2 to TRBJ1-1; 7 bases map to TRBD1. Per germline, CDR1 SGHTA and CDR2 FQGNSA. This CDR3 comprises 14 residues. V dropped 7 bases and J dropped 3; count of bases not matched to a gene: 8. The CDR3 is CASTRQGEYTEAFF. CDR3 nucleotides: TGTGCCAGCACCCGCCAGGGGGAGTACACTGAAGCTTTCTTT. Full variable domain (remainder filled in from reference TRBV7-2 and TRBJ1-1): GAGVSQSPSNKVTEKGKDVELRCDPISGHTALYWYRQSLGQGLEFLIYFQGNSAPDKSGLPSDRFSAERTGGSVSTLTIQRTQQEDSAVYLCASTRQGEYTEAFFGQGTRLTVV.

This clone was detected only once. Different DNA sequences within this sample yield the same CDR3. This chain connects TRBV3-1 (or the pseudogene TRBV3-2) to TRBJ2-7, with D possibly TRBD1 on 6 matching bases. Per germline, CDR1 LGHDT and CDR2 YNNKEL (reference sequence). With 1 base removed from V and 4 bases from J, the gap between germline ends came to 11 bases. The CDR3 is 14 amino acids. DNA for the CDR3: TGTGCCAGCAGCCAAGTTGGGGGCTCATACGAGCAGTACTTC. Residues: CASSQVGGSYEQYF.

This clone came up once. The rearrangement uses TRBV6-5 and TRBJ1-1; 9 bases match TRBD1. This CDR3 is built from 11 residues. Trimming at V came to 6 bases and at J to 11 bases, leaving 4 bases not matched to a gene. The germline gives CDR1 MNHEY, CDR2 SVGAGI. CDR3 nucleotide sequence: TGTGCCAGCAGGCGGACAGGGGAGGCTTTCTTT. Protein product: CASRRTGEAFF.

This clone has a handful of counts. The rearrangement links TRBV4-2 to TRBJ1-2; 12 bases align to TRBD1. The CDR3 is 15 amino acids. V dropped 3 bases and J dropped 6; count of bases not matched to a gene: 5. Germline V lookup: CDR1 LGHNA, CDR2 YNFKEQ. The CDR3, as DNA: TGTGCCAGCAGCCAGGAGGGACAGGGGGCGAATGGCTACACCTTC. This gives the protein CASSQEGQGANGYTF.